This T cell receptor (beta chain) came from a study of T-cell reconstitution after alpha-beta-depleted transplantation in children. Study results and limitations: At day 60, the high TCRbeta diversity found in some patients originated from recipient T cells and thymic progenitors that had survived. Expanded graft clones, several hundred of them, were reportedly the source of alpha-beta T cells about two months after transplant. Newly generated T cells supplied most T-cell counts and diversity one year post-transplant.

A remark on this clonotype: The antigen is not known. Its ends do not fully match the called genes, so a read error is possible.

Unique molecular identifiers were used in preparing the TCRbeta library. Using its own MiXCR run on the PCR reads, TCRdb lists one record per CDR3 protein. The data show some 140,000 distinct CDR3 sequences, with 8.5% to 10% seen just once and approximately 25% held by the top ten. The germline CDR1 and CDR2 sequences are SGHKS and YYEKEE (reference sequence). This CDR3 is built from 16 residues. The chain joins TRBV5-5 to TRBJ2-6; TRBD1 might be the D (6 bases). The sequence derives from a girl under three years old who had a stem cell transplant for combined immunodeficiency, so the T cells may come from the graft donor. The sample here was PBMCs, mostly from graft donor cells, taken 180 days after TCRalphabeta/CD19-depleted stem cell transplant. The CDR3 coding sequence is TGTGCCAGCAGCTCCAGCCCAGGGGCCGGGGCCAACGGCCTGACTTTC. Translated, it gives CASSSSPGAGANGLTF.